The rows below give T cell receptor beta chains drawn from one sample of a study of shared clonotypes between healthy human individuals. Repertoires were generated with immunoSEQ multiplex PCR, while TCRdb's copy carries only in-frame clones and drops some. Counted here are over 2 million clones, roughly 96% occurring once; the ten biggest clones make up more than 0.1%. The material sequenced was naive CD4+ T cells sorted from blood. The receptor set was obtained from a man younger than 30 in good health. Each CDR3 is given with its conserved first and last residue. The D gene is left open where the match is weak. For some rows the clone size is stated as once, few or many, or as a class when expanded; others skip it.

TRBV5-1,.,TRBD2,14,TRBJ2-3,TGCGCCAGCACACAAGGGACTAGCCCCAACACGCAGTATTTT,CASTQGTSPNTQYF
TRBV11-3,.,TRBD2,16,TRBJ2-7,TGTGCCAGCAGCCCCGGCTGGCGGGAGGGCCGAAACGAGCAGTACTTC,CASSPGWREGRNEQYF
TRBV18,.,TRBD1,15,TRBJ2-7,TGTGCCAGCTCACCCGGAGCACAGGGGGTCTCCGAGCAGTACTTC,CASSPGAQGVSEQYF
TRBV2,.,.,15,TRBJ2-5,TGTGCCAGCAGTGCGCTAACGGGGTACCAAGAGACCCAGTACTTC,CASSALTGYQETQYF
TRBV2,once,.,14,TRBJ2-7,TGTGCCAGCAGTCGGACGGATAGCTCCTACGAGCAGTACTTC,CASSRTDSSYEQYF
TRBV7-2,.,.,13,TRBJ1-1,TGTGCCAGCACTACCGGGATGAACACTGAAGCTTTCTTT,CASTTGMNTEAFF
TRBV10-1,.,TRBD1,14,TRBJ1-1,TGCGCCAGCAGTGAGGGACAGGGAAGCACTGAAGCTTTCTTT,CASSEGQGSTEAFF
TRBV11-2,.,TRBD1,15,TRBJ2-7,TGTGCCAGCAGCTTTAGGGGACAGGGGATTTACGAGCAGTACTTC,CASSFRGQGIYEQYF
TRBV28,.,.,15,TRBJ1-5,TGTGCCAGCCGGTCGTCCCAGTCCGATCACCCGGCCCAGCATTTT,CASRSSQSDHPAQHF
TRBV7-2,.,.,16,TRBJ2-7,TGTGCCAGCAGCTTAGTACGATGGGACACAACCTACGAGCAGTACTTC,CASSLVRWDTTYEQYF
TRBV18,.,TRBD2,14,TRBJ2-7,TGTGCCAGCTCCCCCGGGACTACCTCCTACGAGCAGTACTTC,CASSPGTTSYEQYF
TRBV4-3,few,.,16,TRBJ2-1,TGCGCCAGCAGCCAAGATGGGGTAGCGGATTACAATGAGCAGTTCTTC,CASSQDGVADYNEQFF
TRBV5-4,.,.,15,TRBJ2-3,TGTGCCAGCAGGGGGGACATTATTAGCACAGATACGCAGTATTTT,CASRGDIISTDTQYF
TRBV4-2,.,TRBD2,14,TRBJ2-7,TGTGCCAGCAGCCAAGGGGAGGGATCCTACGAGCAGTACTTC,CASSQGEGSYEQYF
TRBV6-1,.,.,13,TRBJ2-2,TGTGCCAGCAGTGAAGGCGTCCCCGGGGAGCTGTTTTTT,CASSEGVPGELFF
TRBV6-6,.,.,15,TRBJ2-5,TGTGCCAGCAGTATGAGACAGGCCAACCAAGAGACCCAGTACTTC,CASSMRQANQETQYF
TRBV7-2,.,TRBD1,16,TRBJ2-5,TGTGCCAGCAGCTTAGTGGGACAGGGGGCATTCGAGACCCAGTACTTC,CASSLVGQGAFETQYF
TRBV30,.,TRBD2,16,TRBJ2-1,TGTGCCTGGAGTGAAAAGCGGGGGAGCTCCTACAATGAGCAGTTCTTC,CAWSEKRGSSYNEQFF
TRBV30,.,.,12,TRBJ1-1,TGTACAGGTTTCGGGTCGCGGACTGAAGCTTTCTTT,CTGFGSRTEAFF
TRBV27,.,TRBD1,15,TRBJ1-2,TGTGCCAGCAGTCCAAGGACAGGGGGTTCCTATGGCTACACCTTC,CASSPRTGGSYGYTF
TRBV6-5,.,TRBD1,15,TRBJ1-2,TGTGCCAGCAGTTACTCGCTACAGGGGGCCTATGGCTACACCTTC,CASSYSLQGAYGYTF
TRBV4-2,once,TRBD2,17,TRBJ2-3,TGTGCCAGCAGCCAGATAGTAGCGGGAGGAGTTATCGATACGCAGTATTTT,CASSQIVAGGVIDTQYF
TRBV18,.,TRBD2,16,TRBJ2-1,TGTGCCAGCTCACCACCGGGACTAAAAACCTACAATGAGCAGTTCTTC,CASSPPGLKTYNEQFF
TRBV5-1,.,.,13,TRBJ2-2,TGCGCCAGCAGCGGTGGGAACACCGGGGAGCTGTTTTTT,CASSGGNTGELFF
TRBV15,.,TRBD1,16,TRBJ1-2,TGTGCCACCAGCCGCCCGGGACAGGGCGGAAACTATGGCTACACCTTC,CATSRPGQGGNYGYTF
TRBV13,.,.,20,TRBJ1-3,TGTGCCAGCAGCTTAGCAATACCAGTTGCGTCGAAGATGGCTGGAAACACCATATATTTT,CASSLAIPVASKMAGNTIYF
TRBV5-1,.,TRBD1,15,TRBJ1-1,TGCGCCAGCAGCCCTCAGGGGGCCGGGAACACTGAAGCTTTCTTT,CASSPQGAGNTEAFF
TRBV7-2,once,.,15,TRBJ2-3,TGTGCCAGCAGCTTATATGGGGGGCTCACAGATACGCAGTATTTT,CASSLYGGLTDTQYF
TRBV2,.,.,15,TRBJ2-5,TGTGCCAGCACAATATCTGCGGGGCGGGGAGAGACCCAGTACTTC,CASTISAGRGETQYF
TRBV7-9,.,TRBD1,15,TRBJ2-5,TGTGCCAGCAGCTTAGGAAGACAGGGGGCGCAGACCCAGTACTTC,CASSLGRQGAQTQYF
TRBV5-4,.,TRBD1,13,TRBJ1-2,TGTGCCAGCAGCTTACAGGGGGCCAGGGGCTACACCTTC,CASSLQGARGYTF
TRBV30,.,.,14,TRBJ1-1,TGTGCCTGGAGCTCTTATAGCGGGGGAACTGAAGCTTTCTTT,CAWSSYSGGTEAFF
TRBV6-5,.,TRBD1,15,TRBJ2-7,TGTGCCAGCAGTTTCGGGACAGGGGGCTCCTACGAGCAGTACTTC,CASSFGTGGSYEQYF